This T cell receptor beta chain was sequenced during a study of blood T cell repertoires in COVID-19. Across the study: The United States, Italy and Spain were the sources of the acute and convalescent COVID-19 samples. T cells, B-cell-depleted T cells, or PBMCs provided the cDNA or gDNA that served as material.

The CDR3 has 13 residues. Germline V gene lookup returns CDR1 LNHDA and CDR2 SQIVND (reference sequence). With 4 bases removed from V and 3 bases from J, the gap between germline ends came to 9 bases. How the authors handled the data: It was from reference gene primer amplification that nucleated cell counts were estimated. TCRdb keeps only in-frame clones here, not all; method: immunoSEQ multiplex PCR. Clone size and V and J calls were adopted from that table, with D and trimming inferred from the DNA. The sample includes roughly 90,000 clones, more than 80% of them seen just once. The sample consisted of peripheral blood. This TCR was recovered from a woman aged 70 to 79 with acute or convalescent COVID-19. The V and J genes are TRBV19 and TRBJ1-1, with a possible D match to TRBD1 (5 bases). DNA of the CDR3: TGTGCCAGTAGTACCCAGACAGACACTGAAGCTTTCTTT. This translates into CASSTQTDTEAFF.